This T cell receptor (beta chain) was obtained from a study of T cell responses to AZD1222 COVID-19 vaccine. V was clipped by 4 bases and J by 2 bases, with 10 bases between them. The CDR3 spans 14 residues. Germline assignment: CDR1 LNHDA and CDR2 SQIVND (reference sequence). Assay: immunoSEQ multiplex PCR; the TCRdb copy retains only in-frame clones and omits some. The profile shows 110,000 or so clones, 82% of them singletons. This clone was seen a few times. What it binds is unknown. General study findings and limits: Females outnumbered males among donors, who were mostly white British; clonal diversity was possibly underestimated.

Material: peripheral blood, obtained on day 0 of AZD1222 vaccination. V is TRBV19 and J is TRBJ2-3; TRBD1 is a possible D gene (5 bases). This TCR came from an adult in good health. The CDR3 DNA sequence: TGTGCCAGTAGTAAGGGGAAACACACAGATACGCAGTATTTT. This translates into CASSKGKHTDTQYF.